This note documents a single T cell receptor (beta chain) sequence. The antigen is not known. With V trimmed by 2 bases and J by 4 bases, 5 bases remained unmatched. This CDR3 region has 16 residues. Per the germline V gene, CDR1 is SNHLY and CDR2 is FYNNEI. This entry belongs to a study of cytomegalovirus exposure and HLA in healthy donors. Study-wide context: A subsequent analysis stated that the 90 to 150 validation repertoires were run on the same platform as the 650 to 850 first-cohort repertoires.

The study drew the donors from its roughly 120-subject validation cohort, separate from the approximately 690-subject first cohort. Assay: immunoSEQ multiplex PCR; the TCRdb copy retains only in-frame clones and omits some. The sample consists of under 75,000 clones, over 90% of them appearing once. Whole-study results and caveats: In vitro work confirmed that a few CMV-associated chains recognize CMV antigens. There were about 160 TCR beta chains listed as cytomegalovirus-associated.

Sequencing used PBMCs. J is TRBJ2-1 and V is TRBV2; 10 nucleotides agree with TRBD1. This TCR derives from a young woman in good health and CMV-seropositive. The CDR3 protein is CASSERTGGAYNEQFF. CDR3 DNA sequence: TGTGCCAGCAGTGAAAGGACAGGGGGGGCGTACAATGAGCAGTTCTTC.